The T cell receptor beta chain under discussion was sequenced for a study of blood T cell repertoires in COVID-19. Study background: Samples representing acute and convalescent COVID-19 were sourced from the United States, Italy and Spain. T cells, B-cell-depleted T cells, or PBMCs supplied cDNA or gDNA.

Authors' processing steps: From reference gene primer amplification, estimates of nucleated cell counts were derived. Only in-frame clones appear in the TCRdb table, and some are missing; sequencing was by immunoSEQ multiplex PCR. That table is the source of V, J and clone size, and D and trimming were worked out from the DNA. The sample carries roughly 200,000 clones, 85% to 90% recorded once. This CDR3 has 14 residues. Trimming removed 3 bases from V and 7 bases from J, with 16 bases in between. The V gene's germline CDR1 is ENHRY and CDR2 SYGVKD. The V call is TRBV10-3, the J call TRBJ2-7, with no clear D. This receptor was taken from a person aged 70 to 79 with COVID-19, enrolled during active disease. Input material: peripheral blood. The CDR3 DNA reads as TGTGCCATCAGTGAAGACATCCAGCTTCGGGAGCAGTACTTC. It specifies CAISEDIQLREQYF.